The rows below give T cell receptor beta chains drawn from one sample of a study of CD8 T cells in Susac syndrome. TCRdb re-called the immunoSEQ multiplex PCR reads through MiXCR, storing one row per CDR3 protein. The data contain 250,000 to 300,000 distinct CDR3 sequences, approximately 85% of them singletons. Sequenced: CD8+ T cells from PBMCs. These receptors were obtained from a human donor with multiple sclerosis. Each CDR3 is given with its conserved first and last residue. The D gene is left open where the match is weak. Not every row has a clone size; where given, it reads once, few, many or a size class.

D	size	J	V	DNA	CDR3
-	-	TRBJ1-1	TRBV28	TGTGCCAGCAGGACTCTGGGCCAGGGGCAAAACACTGAAGCTTTCTTT	CASRTLGQGQNTEAFF
-	few	TRBJ1-1	TRBV27	TGTGCCAGCAGTTTGTCGTCGCATGGTTCTGAAGCTTTCTTT	CASSLSSHGSEAFF
-	-	TRBJ2-5	TRBV7-9	TGTGCCAGCAGCTACTCTTCCGGGAGCCAAGAGACCCAGTACTTC	CASSYSSGSQETQYF
TRBD1	-	TRBJ1-4	TRBV9	TGTGCCAGCAGCGTAGTAAAGGGGACAGGGATGGAGCTGCATGAAAAACTGTTTTTT	CASSVVKGTGMELHEKLFF
TRBD2	-	TRBJ2-1	TRBV13	TGTGCCAGCAGCTTAGGCCTAGCGGGAGACCCCTACAATGAGCAGTTCTTC	CASSLGLAGDPYNEQFF
TRBD1	-	TRBJ2-7	TRBV4-1	TGCGCCAGCAGCCAAGTACTCGAGACAGGGAGACACGAGCAGTACTTC	CASSQVLETGRHEQYF
-	-	TRBJ1-2	TRBV27	TGTGCCAGCAGTCTATCCGCGCAGGGATGGTATGGCTACACCTTC	CASSLSAQGWYGYTF
TRBD2	-	TRBJ2-1	TRBV29-1	TGCAGCGTTGAGGGAGGGGAGGAGCGGCCGACGGGAAGGGAGTTCTTC	CSVEGGEERPTGREFF
-	-	TRBJ1-5	TRBV4-1	TGCGCCAGCAGCCAAGAAGCAGTTAGCAATCAGCCCCAGCATTTT	CASSQEAVSNQPQHF
-	-	TRBJ1-2	TRBV27	TGTGCCAGCAGTTATGCAGGGGATTTTTTTGGCTACACCTTC	CASSYAGDFFGYTF
TRBD2	-	TRBJ2-1	TRBV11-1	TGTGCCAGCAGCTCACCCATGGGACTAGCGGGTAGGGGCTCCTACAATGAGCAGTTCTTC	CASSSPMGLAGRGSYNEQFF
-	-	TRBJ2-7	TRBV27	TGTGCCAGCAGCCAGGTTTTCTACGAGCAGTACTTC	CASSQVFYEQYF
TRBD2	-	TRBJ2-3	TRBV28	TGTGCCACCTCGAGCGGGAGTTTTGGAGATACGCAGTATTTT	CATSSGSFGDTQYF
-	-	TRBJ2-7	TRBV20-1	TGCAGTGCTAGAGAGGTAGGAGGGGCAGCACTACCCTACGAGCAGTACTTC	CSAREVGGAALPYEQYF
-	-	TRBJ1-1	TRBV2	TGTGCCAGCCCGTTGGGCGACGGGGGAGCTTTCTTT	CASPLGDGGAFF
TRBD2	-	TRBJ2-2	TRBV10-3	TGTGCCACCTCGGGGGGTCCCGGGGAGCTGTTTTTT	CATSGGPGELFF
-	-	TRBJ2-1	TRBV30	TGTGCCTGGAGAAGGCGGGGCACGAATGAGCAGTTCTTC	CAWRRRGTNEQFF
-	-	TRBJ2-5	TRBV25-1	TGTGCCAGCAGGGACGCCCGGTCCCAAGAGACCCAGTACTTC	CASRDARSQETQYF
-	-	TRBJ2-1	TRBV7-9	TGTGCCAGCAGCTGGGGGCGGGATGAGCAGTTCTTC	CASSWGRDEQFF
TRBD1	-	TRBJ2-1	TRBV5-4	TGTGCCAGCAGCGACAGGGGCTCCTACAATGAGCAGTTCTTC	CASSDRGSYNEQFF
TRBD1	-	TRBJ1-5	TRBV24-1	TGTGCCACCAGTAAGGGTTTGCAGACAGGGCCCGGTGTTGGCAATCAGCCCCAGCATTTT	CATSKGLQTGPGVGNQPQHF
TRBD2	-	TRBJ2-5	TRBV4-2	TGTGCCAGCAGCCAAGGACGGGAGGGGGATGAGACCCAGTACTTC	CASSQGREGDETQYF
TRBD2	-	TRBJ2-1	TRBV4-2	TGTGCCAGCAGCCAAGATGGAGCGGGAGACTACAATGAGCAGTTCTTC	CASSQDGAGDYNEQFF
-	-	TRBJ1-2	TRBV20-1	TGCAGTGCCCCCAGTGATTCTCCCTATGGCTACACCTTC	CSAPSDSPYGYTF
-	-	TRBJ1-1	TRBV7-8	TGTGCCAGCAGCTCCAGCCCCGGACGGTATAACACTGAAGCTTTCTTT	CASSSSPGRYNTEAFF
-	few	TRBJ2-5	TRBV7-9	TGTGCCAGCAGCTTTCCGGACGGCCACCAAGAGACCCAGTACTTC	CASSFPDGHQETQYF
-	-	TRBJ1-2	TRBV29-1	TGCAGCGTGGATACAGGGAACTATGGCTACACCTTC	CSVDTGNYGYTF
-	-	TRBJ2-1	TRBV18	TGTGCCAGCTCACGGCCGGGCTACAATGAGCAGTTCTTC	CASSRPGYNEQFF
-	-	TRBJ2-1	TRBV2	TGTGCCAGCAGAGGGACTTCTGATGACAATGAGCAGTTCTTC	CASRGTSDDNEQFF
TRBD2	once	TRBJ2-1	TRBV7-9	TGTGCCAGCAGCTTCGCCAGCGGGGAGGGGTACAATGAGCAGTTCTTC	CASSFASGEGYNEQFF
-	once	TRBJ1-3	TRBV10-3	TGTGCCATCACGGGGGCGTCTGGAAACACCATATATTTT	CAITGASGNTIYF
TRBD1	-	TRBJ1-1	TRBV11-2	TGTGCCAGCAGCACCGGGACAGGGAGGTTGAACACTGAAGCTTTCTTT	CASSTGTGRLNTEAFF